This T cell receptor (beta chain) was identified in a study of CD8+CD57+ T cells in acquired aplastic anemia (dated by TCRdb to 2016 to 2019). Regarding the study in general: Extracted DNA from sorted CD4+ and CD8+ cells averaged around 3.3 ug, ranging from roughly 0.2 to 30 ug. A CD8+CD57+ expansion meant a frequency higher than the mean frequency seen in healthy subjects. What the research found in general, with its limitations: Patients and healthy controls showed no significant difference in CD8+ Simpson's diversity (P=0.060). Over 25 CD8+ CDR3 sequences were found in both patients and controls but appeared to be highly expressed in patients and within the immunodominant clones of the patients.

Flow cytometry had shown CD8+CD57+ cell expansion in the patients selected for sequencing. Every patient had severe acquired aplastic anemia, diagnosed using the International Study of Aplastic Anemia and Agranulocytosis and Camitta criteria. No therapy had been received by the patients at the time of blood sampling. TCR repertoires of sorted CD4+ and CD8+ blood T cells from severe aplastic anemia patients and healthy subjects were deep-sequenced in the study. Patients were enrolled in the USA under clinicaltrials.gov protocols 00001620, 01623167, 00001397, 00071045, 00081523 and 00961064. Ficoll-Paque density gradient centrifugation was used to isolate peripheral blood mononuclear cells. Before DNA extraction, CD4+ and CD8+ T cells were sorted by FACS or by magnetic beads. Genomic DNA served as template for TCR beta VDJ combination and CDR3 sequence profiling. An Illumina HiSeq 2000 was the platform used for TCR repertoire sequencing. The study's own analysis went as follows. TRBV/TRBJ rearrangement plots, CDR3 size and DJ length profiles, and Simpson's diversity index were used to assess repertoires. The most abundant DNA sequence in the deep sequencing data was taken as the immunodominant clone. CDR3 amino acid sequences were checked for sharing between subjects and were compared against published repertoires and the VDJdb database. TCRdb reprocessed the public reads (quality trimming at Q25 with fastp, clone calling with MiXCR) and kept in-frame beta chains. Each entry is one CDR3 protein sequence, shown with its most common DNA and genes. The V and J calls shown here were made by TCRdb, not taken from the authors' results. Counted in this sample were 200,000 to 250,000 distinct CDR3 sequences; less than 75% of them appeared once. The ten most abundant clones make up roughly 62% of the sample.

CDR1 is given as DFQATT and CDR2 as SNEGSKA, both from the germline V gene (reference sequence). The germline ends are 19 bases apart after V is trimmed by 3 bases and J by 13 bases. Taken from cysteine to phenylalanine, the CDR3 has 13 residues. Just the 39-base CDR3 DNA is kept, in frame starting at base 1. About this clonotype: Its cognate antigen has yet to be identified. No base qualities exist here, and no much larger clone lies one base off it.

Sequencing was carried out using sorted CD4+, CD8+, or CD8+CD57+ T cells (not recorded which) from PBMCs. The rearranged chain carries TRBV20-1 and TRBJ2-1, with TRBD2 perhaps the D gene, on 5 matching bases. The TCR comes from a human donor with aplastic anemia. The base sequence is TGCAGTGCTAGTACGGAGGTTGGAGGTGAACAGTTCTTC. Its translation reads: CSASTEVGGEQFF.